Listed here is a single T cell receptor beta chain. Trimming pared 0 bases from V and 2 bases from J, leaving 12 bases between. The CDR3 consists of 15 residues. Germline V gives CDR1 SGDLS, CDR2 YYNGEE. These data originate in a study of blood T cell repertoires in COVID-19. As for the study in general: The study drew acute and convalescent COVID-19 samples from the United States, Italy and Spain.

Profiling relied on immunoSEQ multiplex PCR, and the TCRdb table lists in-frame clones only, not all of them. The repertoire includes hundreds of thousands of clones, about 90% of them detected once, and roughly 3% sits in the top ten. Sequenced input: peripheral blood. The chain recombines TRBV9 with TRBJ2-7; tentatively, D is TRBD2 (5 bases). This sequence was found in a man aged 18 to 30 with active or convalescent COVID-19. The CDR3 DNA is TGTGCCAGCAGCGTAGGAAGCGGAGGCCCCTACGAGCAGTACTTC. Protein: CASSVGSGGPYEQYF.